The sequence of this TCR beta chain was determined in a study of response to subunit inactivated influenza vaccine. This clonotype was recorded at least ten times. MiXCR was run by TCRdb on the RT-PCR reads, yielding one entry per CDR3 protein. The sample holds 650,000 or so distinct CDR3 sequences, approximately 14% seen once. The CDR3 totals 16 residues. Germline V gene data show CDR1 as KGHSH and CDR2 as LQKENI. Losses at the gene ends were 0 bases for V and 7 bases for J; bases not matched to a gene: 5. The sequence was collected from a man aged 45-60 years who received an inactivated influenza vaccine. This specimen was PBMCs from blood, taken roughly 15 days before vaccination. The chain joins TRBV18 to TRBJ2-1; 11 bases line up with TRBD2. CDR3 protein: CASSPPPLAGVNEQFF. CDR3 nucleotides: TGTGCCAGCTCACCACCCCCACTAGCGGGAGTTAATGAGCAGTTCTTC.